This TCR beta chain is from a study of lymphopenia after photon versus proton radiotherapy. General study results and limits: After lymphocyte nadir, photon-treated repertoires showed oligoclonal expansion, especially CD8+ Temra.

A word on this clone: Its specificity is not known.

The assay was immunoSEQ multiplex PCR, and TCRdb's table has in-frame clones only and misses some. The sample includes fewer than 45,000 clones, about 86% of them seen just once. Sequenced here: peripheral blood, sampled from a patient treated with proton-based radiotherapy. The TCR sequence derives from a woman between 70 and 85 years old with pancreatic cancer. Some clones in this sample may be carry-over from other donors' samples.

The CDR3 protein is CASSASSGTETQYF. Here the CDR3 DNA reads TGTGCCAGCAGCGCCTCTAGCGGGACAGAGACCCAGTACTTC. The chain has TRBV9 and TRBJ2-5, with 9 bases lining up with TRBD2. The germline V gene has CDR1 SGDLS and CDR2 YYNGEE. With V trimmed by 3 bases and J by 4 bases, 4 bases remained unmatched. The CDR3 length is 14 residues.